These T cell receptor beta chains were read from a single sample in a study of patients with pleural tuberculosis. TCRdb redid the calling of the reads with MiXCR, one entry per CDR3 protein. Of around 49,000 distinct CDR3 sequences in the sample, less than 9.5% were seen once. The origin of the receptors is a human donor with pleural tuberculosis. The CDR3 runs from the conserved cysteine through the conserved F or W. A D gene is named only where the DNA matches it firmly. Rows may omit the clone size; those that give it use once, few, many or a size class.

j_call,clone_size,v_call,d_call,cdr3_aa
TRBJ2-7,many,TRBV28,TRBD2,CASKLGTSGWYEQYF
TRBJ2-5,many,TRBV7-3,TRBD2,CASSLKIWTSGGQETQYF
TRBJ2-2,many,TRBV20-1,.,CSAGGVATGELFF
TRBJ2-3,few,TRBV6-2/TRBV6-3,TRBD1,CASSNPRTGSDTQYF
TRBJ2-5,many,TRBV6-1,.,CASSDPGAPQETQYF
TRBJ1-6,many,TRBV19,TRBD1,CASSMATGDSPLHF
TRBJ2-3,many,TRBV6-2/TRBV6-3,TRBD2,CASSYSLAGGTDTQYF
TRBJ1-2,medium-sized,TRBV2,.,CASSEERTASYGYTF
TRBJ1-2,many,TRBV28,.,CASSETDYGYTF
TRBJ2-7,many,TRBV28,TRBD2,CASSLSSSGAYEQYF
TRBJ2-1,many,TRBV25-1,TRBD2,CASSESGGLAKYNEQFF
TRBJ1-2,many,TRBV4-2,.,CASSQDGGDGYTF
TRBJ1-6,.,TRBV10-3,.,CASKLGGSASPLHF
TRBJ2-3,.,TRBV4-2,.,CASSGGPTSTDTQYF
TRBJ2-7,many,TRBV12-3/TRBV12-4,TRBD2,CASSLGLVLLGQYF
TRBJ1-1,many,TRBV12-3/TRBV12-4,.,CASSLRQGTLNTEAFF
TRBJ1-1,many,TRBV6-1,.,CASTDDGLQAFF
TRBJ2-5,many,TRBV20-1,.,CSASGGPRTQYF
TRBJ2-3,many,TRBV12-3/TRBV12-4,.,CASSTRRGRSTDTQYF
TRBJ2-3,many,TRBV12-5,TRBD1,CASGLGQGLADTQYF
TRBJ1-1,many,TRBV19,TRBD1,CASRDSLLAFF
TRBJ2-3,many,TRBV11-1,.,CASSLKWEDTQYF
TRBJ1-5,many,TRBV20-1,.,CSVRDIGNQPQHF
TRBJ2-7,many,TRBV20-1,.,CSASWTGNYEQYF
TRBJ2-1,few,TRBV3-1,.,CASSQVDEQFF
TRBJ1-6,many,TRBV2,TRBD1,CASRPGQGLSPLHF
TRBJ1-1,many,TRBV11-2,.,CASSFSSNTEAFF
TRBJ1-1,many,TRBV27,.,CASSFGGKAFF
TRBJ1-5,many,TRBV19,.,CASSIDWTQPQHF
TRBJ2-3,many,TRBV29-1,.,CSVGSGTVGPQYF
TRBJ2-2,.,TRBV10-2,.,CAGGGELFF
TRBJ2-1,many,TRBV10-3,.,CAISAQTSREQFF
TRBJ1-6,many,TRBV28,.,CASSFSQGGPPGSPLHF
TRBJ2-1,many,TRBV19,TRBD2,CASSVTSGLYNEQFF
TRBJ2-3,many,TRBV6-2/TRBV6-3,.,CASSYGRPLTDTQYF
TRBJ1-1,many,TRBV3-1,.,CASRAANTEAFF
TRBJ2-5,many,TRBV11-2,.,CASSLGVGGQETQYF
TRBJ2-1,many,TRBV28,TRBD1,CASSSFGQGTYNEQFF
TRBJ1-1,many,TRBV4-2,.,CASSRDTNTEAFF
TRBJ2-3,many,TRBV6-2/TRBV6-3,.,CASSYRGRSTDTQYF
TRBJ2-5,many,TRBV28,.,CASSLSPTVAGTQYF
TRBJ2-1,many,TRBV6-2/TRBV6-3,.,CASSYRVNEQFF
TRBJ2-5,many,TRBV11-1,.,CASSFGSQETQYF
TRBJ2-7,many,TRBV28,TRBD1,CASRWTGGPYEQYF
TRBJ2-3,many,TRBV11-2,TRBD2,CASQLATTDTQYF
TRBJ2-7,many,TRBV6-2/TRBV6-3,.,CASTSQRASYEQYF